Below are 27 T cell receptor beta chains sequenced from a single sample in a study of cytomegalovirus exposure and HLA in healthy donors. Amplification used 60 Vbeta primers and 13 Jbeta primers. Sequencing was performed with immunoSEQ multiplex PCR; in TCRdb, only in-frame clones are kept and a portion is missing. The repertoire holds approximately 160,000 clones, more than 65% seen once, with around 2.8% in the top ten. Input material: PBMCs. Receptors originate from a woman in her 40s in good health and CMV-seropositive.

CDR3 bases: TGTGCCAGCGGACTTAGCGGGGGGCCTTACGAGCAGTACTTC. Translation: CASGLSGGPYEQYF. This chain links TRBV7-8 with TRBJ2-7, with 10 bases that match TRBD2. CDR3 length: 14 amino acids. Germline V gene sequence: CDR1 SGHVS, CDR2 FQNEAQ. After removal of 8 bases from V and 4 bases from J, the junction contained 8 bases not matched to a gene.

CDR3 sequence reads: CASSPYMGQNTGELFF. In nucleotides, the CDR3 is TGTGCCAGCTCACCTTATATGGGGCAGAACACCGGGGAGCTGTTTTTT. This chain connects TRBV18 to TRBJ2-2; weak D call: TRBD1 (5 bases). Germline CDR1 is KGHSH and CDR2 is LQKENI. The CDR3 contains 16 residues. The V end was cut by 3 bases, the J end by 1 base, with 12 bases between.

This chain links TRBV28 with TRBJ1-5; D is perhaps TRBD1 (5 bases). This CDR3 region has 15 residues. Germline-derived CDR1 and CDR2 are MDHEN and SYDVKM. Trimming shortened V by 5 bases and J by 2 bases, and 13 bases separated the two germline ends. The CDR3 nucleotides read TGTGCCAGCAGTGATGACAGTACTGGCAATCAGCCCCAGCATTTT. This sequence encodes CASSDDSTGNQPQHF.

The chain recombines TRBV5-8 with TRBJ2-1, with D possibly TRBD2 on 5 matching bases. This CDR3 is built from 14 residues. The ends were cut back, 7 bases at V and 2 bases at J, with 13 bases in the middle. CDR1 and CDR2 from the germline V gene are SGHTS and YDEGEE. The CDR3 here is CASVEAVTYNEQFF. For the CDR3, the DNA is TGTGCCAGCGTGGAGGCGGTCACCTACAATGAGCAGTTCTTC.

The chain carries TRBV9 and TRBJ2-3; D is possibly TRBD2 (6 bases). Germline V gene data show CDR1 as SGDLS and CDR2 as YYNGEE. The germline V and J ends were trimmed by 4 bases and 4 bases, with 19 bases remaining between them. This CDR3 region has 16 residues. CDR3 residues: CASSIGTLPISDTQYF. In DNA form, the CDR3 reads TGTGCCAGCAGCATCGGGACTCTCCCGATCTCAGATACGCAGTATTTT. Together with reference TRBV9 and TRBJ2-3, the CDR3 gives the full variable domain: DSGVTQTPKHLITATGQRVTLRCSPRSGDLSVYWYQQSLDQGLQFLIQYYNGEERAKGNILERFSAQQFPDLHSELNLSSLELGDSALYFCASSIGTLPISDTQYFGPGTRLTVL.

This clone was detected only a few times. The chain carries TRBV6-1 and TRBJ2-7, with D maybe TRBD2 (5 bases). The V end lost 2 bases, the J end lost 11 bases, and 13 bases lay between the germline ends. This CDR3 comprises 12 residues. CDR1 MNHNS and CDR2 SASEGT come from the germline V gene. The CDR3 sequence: CASSETEDLEYF. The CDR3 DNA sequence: TGTGCCAGCAGTGAAACGGAGGATTTGGAGTACTTC.

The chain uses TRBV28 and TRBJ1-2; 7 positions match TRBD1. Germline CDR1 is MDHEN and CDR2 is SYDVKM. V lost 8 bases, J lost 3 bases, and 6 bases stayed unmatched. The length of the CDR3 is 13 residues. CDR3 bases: TGTGCCAGCGGACACGGGACAGACTATGGCTACACCTTC. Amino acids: CASGHGTDYGYTF.

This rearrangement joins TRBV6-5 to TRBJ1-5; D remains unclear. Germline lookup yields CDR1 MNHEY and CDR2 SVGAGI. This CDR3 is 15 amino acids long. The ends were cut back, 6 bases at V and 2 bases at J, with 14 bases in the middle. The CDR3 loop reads CASSPLSGGNQPQHF. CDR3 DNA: TGTGCCAGCAGCCCCCTCTCAGGCGGCAATCAGCCCCAGCATTTT.

CDR3 region: CASSFDSYEQYF. For the CDR3, the DNA is TGTGCCAGCAGCTTCGATTCCTACGAGCAGTACTTC. The chain links TRBV7-2 to TRBJ2-5; no clear D. The DNA end is more similar to TRBJ2-7, so the J call may be wrong. CDR1 and CDR2 (germline): SGHTA, FQGNSA. CDR3 length: 12 amino acids.

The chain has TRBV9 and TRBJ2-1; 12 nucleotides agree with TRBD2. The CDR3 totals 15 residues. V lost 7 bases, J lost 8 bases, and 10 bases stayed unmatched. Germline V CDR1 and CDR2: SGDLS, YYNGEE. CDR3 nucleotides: TGTGCCAGCGCCGGGGCTAGCGGGAGGGCCCATGAGCAGTTCTTC. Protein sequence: CASAGASGRAHEQFF.

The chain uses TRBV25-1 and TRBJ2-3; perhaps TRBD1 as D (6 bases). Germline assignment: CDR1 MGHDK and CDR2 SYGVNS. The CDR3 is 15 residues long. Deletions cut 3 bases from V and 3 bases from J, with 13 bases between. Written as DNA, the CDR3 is TGTGCCAGCAGTGACTACAGGGTTACAACAGATACGCAGTATTTT. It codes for CASSDYRVTTDTQYF. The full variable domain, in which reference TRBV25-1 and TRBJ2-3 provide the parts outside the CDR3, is EADIYQTPRYLVIGTGKKITLECSQTMGHDKMYWYQQDPGMELHLIHYSYGVNSTEKGDLSSESTVSRIRTEHFPLTLESARPSHTSQYLCASSDYRVTTDTQYFGPGTRLTVL.

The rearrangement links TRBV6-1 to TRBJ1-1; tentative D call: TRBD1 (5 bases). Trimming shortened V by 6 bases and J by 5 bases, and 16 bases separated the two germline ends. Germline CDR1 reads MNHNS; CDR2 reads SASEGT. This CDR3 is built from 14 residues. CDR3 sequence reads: CASSRSWGRTEAFF. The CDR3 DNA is TGTGCCAGCAGCCGGTCGTGGGGGAGGACTGAAGCTTTCTTT.

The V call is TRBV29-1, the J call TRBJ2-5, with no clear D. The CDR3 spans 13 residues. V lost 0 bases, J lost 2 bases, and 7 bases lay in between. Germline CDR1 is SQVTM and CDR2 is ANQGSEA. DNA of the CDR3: TGCAGCGTTGAAGATGGCCGACAAGAGACCCAGTACTTC. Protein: CSVEDGRQETQYF.

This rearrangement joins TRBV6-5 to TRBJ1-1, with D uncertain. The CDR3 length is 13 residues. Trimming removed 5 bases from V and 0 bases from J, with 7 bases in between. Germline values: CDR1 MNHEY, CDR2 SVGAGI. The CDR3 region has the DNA TGTGCCAGCAGTCCTCGTATGAACACTGAAGCTTTCTTT. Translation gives CASSPRMNTEAFF.

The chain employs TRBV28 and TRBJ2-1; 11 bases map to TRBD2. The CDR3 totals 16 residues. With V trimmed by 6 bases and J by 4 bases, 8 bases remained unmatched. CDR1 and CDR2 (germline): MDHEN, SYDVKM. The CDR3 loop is CASRPTSGRSYNEQFF. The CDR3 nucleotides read TGTGCCAGCAGACCCACTAGCGGGAGAAGTTACAATGAGCAGTTCTTC. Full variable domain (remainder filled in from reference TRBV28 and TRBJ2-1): DVKVTQSSRYLVKRTGEKVFLECVQDMDHENMFWYRQDPGLGLRLIYFSYDVKMKEKGDIPEGYSVSREKKERFSLILESASTNQTSMYLCASRPTSGRSYNEQFFGPGTRLTVL.

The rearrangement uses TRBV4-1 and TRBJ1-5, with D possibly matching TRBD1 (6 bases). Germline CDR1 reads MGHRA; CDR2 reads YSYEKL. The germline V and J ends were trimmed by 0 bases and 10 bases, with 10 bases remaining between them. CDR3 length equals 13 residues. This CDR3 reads CASSQDRGGPQHF. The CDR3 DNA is TGCGCCAGCAGCCAAGATCGGGGGGGCCCCCAGCATTTT.

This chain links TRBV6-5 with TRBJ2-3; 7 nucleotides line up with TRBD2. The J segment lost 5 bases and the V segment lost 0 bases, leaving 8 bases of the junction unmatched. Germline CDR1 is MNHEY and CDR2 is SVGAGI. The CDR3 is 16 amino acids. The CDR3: CASSYSSWGGVDTQYF. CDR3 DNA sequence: TGTGCCAGCAGTTACTCGTCGTGGGGGGGAGTAGATACGCAGTATTTT.

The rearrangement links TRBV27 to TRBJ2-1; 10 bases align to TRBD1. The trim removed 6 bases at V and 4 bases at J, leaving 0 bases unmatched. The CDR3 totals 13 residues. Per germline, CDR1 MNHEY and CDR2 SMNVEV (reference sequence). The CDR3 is CASRGQGYNEQFF. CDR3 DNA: TGTGCCAGCAGGGGACAGGGGTACAATGAGCAGTTCTTC.

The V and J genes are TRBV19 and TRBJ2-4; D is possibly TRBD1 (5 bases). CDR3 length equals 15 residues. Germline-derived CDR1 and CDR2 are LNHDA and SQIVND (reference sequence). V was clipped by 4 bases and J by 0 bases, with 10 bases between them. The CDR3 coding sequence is TGTGCCAGTAGTAGCCTGACAGAAGCCAAAAACATTCAGTACTTC. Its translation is CASSSLTEAKNIQYF.

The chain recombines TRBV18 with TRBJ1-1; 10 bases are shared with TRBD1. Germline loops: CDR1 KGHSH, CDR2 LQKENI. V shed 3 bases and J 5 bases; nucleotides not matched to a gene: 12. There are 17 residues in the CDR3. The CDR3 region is CASSPKGQGGALTEAFF. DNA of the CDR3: TGTGCCAGCTCACCCAAAGGACAGGGGGGGGCGTTAACTGAAGCTTTCTTT.

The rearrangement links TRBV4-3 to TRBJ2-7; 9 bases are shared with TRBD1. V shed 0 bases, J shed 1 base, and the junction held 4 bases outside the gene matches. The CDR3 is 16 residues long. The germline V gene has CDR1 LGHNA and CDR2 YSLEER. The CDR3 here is CASSQDAGQGSYEQYF. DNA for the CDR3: TGCGCCAGCAGCCAAGATGCGGGACAGGGATCCTACGAGCAGTACTTC.

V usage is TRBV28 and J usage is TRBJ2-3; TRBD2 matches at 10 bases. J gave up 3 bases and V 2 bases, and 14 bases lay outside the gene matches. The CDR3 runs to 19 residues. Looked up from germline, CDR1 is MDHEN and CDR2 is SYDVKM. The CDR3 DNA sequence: TGTGCCAGCAGTTTACTCGAGTCGAGCGGGGGGGGAACAACAGATACGCAGTATTTT. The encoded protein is CASSLLESSGGGTTDTQYF.

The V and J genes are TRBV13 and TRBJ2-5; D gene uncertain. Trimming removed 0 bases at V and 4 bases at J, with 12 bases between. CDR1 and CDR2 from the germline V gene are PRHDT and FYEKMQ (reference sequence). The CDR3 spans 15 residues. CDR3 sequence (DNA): TGTGCCAGCAGCTTAGGTGATCCTACGGTAGAGACCCAGTACTTC. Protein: CASSLGDPTVETQYF.

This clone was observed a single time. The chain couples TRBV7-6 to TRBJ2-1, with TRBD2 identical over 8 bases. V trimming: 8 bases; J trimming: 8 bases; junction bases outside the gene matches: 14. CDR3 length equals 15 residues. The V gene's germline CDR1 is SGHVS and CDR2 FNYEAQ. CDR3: CASRVSGGAGDEQFF. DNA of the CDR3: TGTGCCAGCCGCGTGTCGGGGGGGGCCGGGGATGAGCAGTTCTTC.

CDR3 amino acids: CASSVVSGGPPTSSYNEQFF. CDR3 sequence (DNA): TGTGCCAGCAGCGTAGTAAGCGGGGGGCCCCCAACTAGCTCCTACAATGAGCAGTTCTTC. This chain connects TRBV9 to TRBJ2-1, with 9 bases matching TRBD2. V was pared by 0 bases and J by 0 bases, with 13 bases of the junction left unmatched. Germline CDR1 reads SGDLS; CDR2 reads YYNGEE. CDR3 length: 20 amino acids.

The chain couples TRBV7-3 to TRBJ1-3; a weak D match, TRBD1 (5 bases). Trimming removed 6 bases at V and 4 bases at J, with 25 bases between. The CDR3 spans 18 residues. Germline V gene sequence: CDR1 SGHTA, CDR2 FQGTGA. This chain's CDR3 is CASRSHLSWGGIGNTIYF. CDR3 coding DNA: TGTGCCAGCAGATCCCACCTAAGCTGGGGGGGGATAGGAAACACCATATATTTT. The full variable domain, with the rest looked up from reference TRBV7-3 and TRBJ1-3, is GAGVSQTPSNKVTEKGKYVELRCDPISGHTALYWYRQSLGQGPEFLIYFQGTGAADDSGLPNDRFFAVRPEGSVSTLKIQRTERGDSAVYLCASRSHLSWGGIGNTIYFGEGSWLTVV.

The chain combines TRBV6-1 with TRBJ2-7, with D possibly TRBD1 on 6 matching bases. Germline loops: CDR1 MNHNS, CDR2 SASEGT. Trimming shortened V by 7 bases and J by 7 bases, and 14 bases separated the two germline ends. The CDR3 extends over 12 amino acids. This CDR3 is CASTAYRGEQYF. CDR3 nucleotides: TGTGCCAGCACCGCCTATAGGGGGGAGCAGTACTTC.